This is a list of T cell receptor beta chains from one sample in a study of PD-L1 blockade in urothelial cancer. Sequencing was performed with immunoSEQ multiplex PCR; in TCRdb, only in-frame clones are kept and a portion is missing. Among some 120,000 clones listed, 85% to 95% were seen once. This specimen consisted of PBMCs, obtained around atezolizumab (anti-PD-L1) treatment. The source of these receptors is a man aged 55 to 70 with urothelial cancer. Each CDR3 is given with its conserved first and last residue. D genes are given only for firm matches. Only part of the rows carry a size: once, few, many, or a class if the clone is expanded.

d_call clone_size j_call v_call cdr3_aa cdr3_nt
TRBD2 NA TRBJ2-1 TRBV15 CATSSLLAGGYNEQFF TGTGCCACCAGCAGTCTCCTCGCGGGGGGATACAATGAGCAGTTCTTC
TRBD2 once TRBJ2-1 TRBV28 CASSLADRDSDEQFF TGTGCCAGCAGTCTAGCGGACCGGGATAGCGATGAGCAGTTCTTC
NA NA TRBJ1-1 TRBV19 CASRPSTLMNTEAFF TGTGCCAGTAGGCCCTCGACTCTCATGAACACTGAAGCTTTCTTT
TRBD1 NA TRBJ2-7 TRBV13 CASSSTWTRDRAYEQYF TGTGCCAGCAGCTCTACCTGGACCCGGGACAGGGCCTACGAGCAGTACTTC
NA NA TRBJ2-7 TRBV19 CASSRQMTSYEQYF TGTGCCAGTAGTAGACAGATGACCTCCTACGAGCAGTACTTC
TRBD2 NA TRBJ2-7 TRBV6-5 CASSSVAGEQYF TGTGCCAGCAGTTCGGTAGCGGGGGAGCAGTACTTC
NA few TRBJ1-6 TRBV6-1 CASRSDTRSPLHF TGTGCCAGCAGATCCGATACGAGATCACCCCTCCACTTT
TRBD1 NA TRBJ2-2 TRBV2 CASSRTGTFTGELFF TGTGCCAGCAGCCGGACAGGGACTTTTACCGGGGAGCTGTTTTTT
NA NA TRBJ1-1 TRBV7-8 CASSLGGAGTEAFF TGTGCCAGCAGCCTGGGGGGGGCGGGCACTGAAGCTTTCTTT
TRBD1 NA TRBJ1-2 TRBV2 CASSPWDRMAYGYTF TGTGCCAGCAGCCCCTGGGACAGGATGGCCTATGGCTACACCTTC
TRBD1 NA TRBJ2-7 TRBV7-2 CASSRGQANYEQYF TGTGCCAGCAGCCGGGGACAGGCCAACTACGAGCAGTACTTC
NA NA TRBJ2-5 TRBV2 CASSYSSGETQYF TGTGCCAGCAGTTACTCCTCGGGGGAGACCCAGTACTTC
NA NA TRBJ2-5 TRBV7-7 CASSLGTRGETQYF TGTGCCAGCAGCTTAGGGACTCGCGGAGAGACCCAGTACTTC
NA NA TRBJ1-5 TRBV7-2 CASSPKGASNQPQHF TGTGCCAGCAGCCCGAAAGGGGCTAGCAATCAGCCCCAGCATTTT
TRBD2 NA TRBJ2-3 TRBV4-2 CASSHDGLAGVDTQYF TGTGCCAGCAGCCATGATGGACTAGCGGGAGTAGATACGCAGTATTTT
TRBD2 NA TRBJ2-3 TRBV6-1 CASSETSGGGTDTQYF TGTGCCAGCAGTGAAACTAGCGGGGGGGGCACAGATACGCAGTATTTT
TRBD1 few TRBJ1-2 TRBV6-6 CASREGQGANYGYTF TGTGCCAGCAGAGAGGGACAGGGGGCCAACTATGGCTACACCTTC
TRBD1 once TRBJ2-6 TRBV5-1 CASRTSGTDSPMTF TGCGCCAGCAGGACATCCGGGACAGACTCACCGATGACTTTC
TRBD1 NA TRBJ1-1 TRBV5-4 CASSSGTGGLTEAFF TGTGCCAGCAGCAGCGGGACAGGGGGTCTCACTGAAGCTTTCTTT
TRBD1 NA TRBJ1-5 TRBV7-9 CASSVGTGNQPQHF TGTGCCAGCAGCGTGGGGACAGGGAATCAGCCCCAGCATTTT
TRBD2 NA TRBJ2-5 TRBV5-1 CASSLRLAGAQETQYF TGCGCCAGCAGCTTGAGACTAGCGGGAGCCCAAGAGACCCAGTACTTC
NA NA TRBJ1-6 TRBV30 CAWSVLRSSGNPSPLHF TGTGCCTGGAGTGTACTTCGTTCCTCGGGGAATCCTTCACCCCTCCACTTT
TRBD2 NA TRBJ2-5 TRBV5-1 CASSPGLAGYQETQYF TGCGCCAGCAGCCCAGGACTAGCGGGGTACCAAGAGACCCAGTACTTC
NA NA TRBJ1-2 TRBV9 CASSVAEGSSYGYTF TGTGCCAGCAGCGTAGCGGAGGGGTCGAGCTATGGCTACACCTTC
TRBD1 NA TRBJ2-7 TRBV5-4 CASSLGQGASEQYF TGTGCCAGCAGCTTGGGACAGGGGGCTTCCGAGCAGTACTTC
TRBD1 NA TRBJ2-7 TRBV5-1 CASSFSGTETYEQYF TGCGCCAGCAGCTTTTCCGGGACAGAGACCTACGAGCAGTACTTC